A single sample gave rise to the 31 T cell receptor beta chains below, sequenced in a study of cytomegalovirus exposure and HLA in healthy donors. The PCR was carried out with 60 Vbeta primers and 13 Jbeta primers. The data were produced by immunoSEQ multiplex PCR, yet TCRdb's version contains in-frame clones alone and is incomplete. The repertoire has more than 150,000 clones, approximately 84% of them found once; the top ten carry approximately 2.4%. Input material: PBMCs. The source of these receptors is a woman in her fifties or sixties in good health and CMV-seropositive.

V gene TRBV10-1 combines with J gene TRBJ2-3; D is perhaps TRBD1 (5 bases). Germline V gives CDR1 WNHNN, CDR2 SYGVQD (reference sequence). V shed 0 bases and J shed 3 bases, with 7 bases lying between them. The CDR3 consists of 14 residues. The CDR3 bases are TGCGCCAGCAGTGAGTCAGGGGCGACAGATACGCAGTATTTT. It yields the protein CASSESGATDTQYF.

J is TRBJ2-3 and V is TRBV9; 11 bases agree with TRBD2. With 0 bases clipped from V and 4 bases from J, the junction kept 4 bases outside the gene matches. The CDR3 runs 16 residues. CDR1 SGDLS and CDR2 YYNGEE come from the germline V gene. CDR3 in DNA: TGTGCCAGCAGCGTAGGGGTAGCGGGGGGGCCAGATACGCAGTATTTT. Its protein is CASSVGVAGGPDTQYF.

This clone was seen a handful of times. This chain links TRBV7-6 with TRBJ2-1; 11 nucleotides line up with TRBD2. The junction had 4 bases not matched to a gene; V was cut back by 6 bases and J by 6 bases. Germline CDR1 reads SGHVS; CDR2 reads FNYEAQ. This CDR3 is 14 amino acids long. Here the CDR3 reads CASRSLAGGNEQFF. CDR3 DNA: TGTGCCAGCAGATCCCTAGCGGGGGGCAATGAGCAGTTCTTC.

This clone was seen a single time. The CDR3 nucleotides read TGTGCCAGCAGTTACTCGGGACAGAACACCGGGGAGCTGTTTTTT. As protein: CASSYSGQNTGELFF. The chain combines TRBV6-6 with TRBJ2-2; weak D call: TRBD1 (6 bases). CDR3 length equals 15 residues. CDR1 is MNHNY and CDR2 is SVGAGI in the germline V gene (reference sequence). Trimming cost V 0 bases and J 1 base, with 6 bases left between them.

This rearrangement joins TRBV28 to TRBJ2-3; tentative D call: TRBD1 (5 bases). V lost 10 bases and J lost 0, with 20 bases in between. This CDR3 is 16 amino acids long. Germline values: CDR1 MDHEN, CDR2 SYDVKM. This chain's CDR3 is CATSPNTGLSTDTQYF. Written as DNA, the CDR3 is TGTGCCACCAGCCCCAACACAGGTCTCAGCACAGATACGCAGTATTTT.

This chain connects TRBV13 to TRBJ2-5; 9 bases are a match to TRBD1. Germline values: CDR1 PRHDT, CDR2 FYEKMQ (reference sequence). The CDR3 sequence is 15 residues long. V gave up 2 bases and J gave up 5 bases; unmatched junction bases: 6. Here the CDR3 DNA reads TGTGCCAGCAGCTTAATGACAGGGGGATTGGAGACCCAGTACTTC. Its translation is CASSLMTGGLETQYF. Full variable domain (remainder filled in from reference TRBV13 and TRBJ2-5): AAGVIQSPRHLIKEKRETATLKCYPIPRHDTVYWYQQGPGQDPQFLISFYEKMQSDKGSIPDRFSAQQFSDYHSELNMSSLELGDSALYFCASSLMTGGLETQYFGPGTRLLVL.

This clone occurred once. The J gene is TRBJ2-3, the V gene TRBV7-3; a possible D gene is TRBD1 (6 bases). The germline V gene has CDR1 SGHTA and CDR2 FQGTGA. This CDR3 is 17 amino acids long. With 5 bases removed from V and 0 bases from J, the gap between germline ends came to 18 bases. CDR3 sequence (DNA): TGTGCCAGCAGCCTCCACTCACAGGGACCTAGCACAGATACGCAGTATTTT. Translating gives CASSLHSQGPSTDTQYF.

The J gene is TRBJ1-2, the V gene TRBV7-9, with D hard to call. Trimming took 4 bases from V and 2 from J, leaving 14 bases between them. CDR1 and CDR2 from the germline V gene are SEHNR and FQNEAQ (reference sequence). This CDR3 has 15 residues. Written as DNA, the CDR3 is TGTGCCAGCAGCTCCTTAGCGGGAGACAACTATGGCTACACCTTC. This translates into CASSSLAGDNYGYTF. The full variable domain, in which reference TRBV7-9 and TRBJ1-2 provide the parts outside the CDR3, is DTGVSQNPRHKITKRGQNVTFRCDPISEHNRLYWYRQTLGQGPEFLTYFQNEAQLEKSRLLSDRFSAERPKGSFSTLEIQRTEQGDSAMYLCASSSLAGDNYGYTFGSGTRLTVV.

J is TRBJ1-3 and V is TRBV6-1; no reliable D call. V shed 8 bases and J shed 2 bases, with 10 bases lying between them. In germline, CDR1 is MNHNS, CDR2 SASEGT. The CDR3 length is 13 residues. Written as DNA, the CDR3 is TGTGCCAGCTCTCGGGGTCCTGGAAACACCATATATTTT. Its translation is CASSRGPGNTIYF.

The gene calls are TRBV6-5 and TRBJ2-1; tentatively, D is TRBD2 (6 bases). In germline, CDR1 is MNHEY, CDR2 SVGAGI. The ends were cut back, 5 bases at V and 7 bases at J, with 18 bases in the middle. The CDR3 has 15 residues. The DNA of the CDR3 is TGTGCCAGCAGTACCCACATGGGGGGACGGAATGAGCAGTTCTTC. This sequence encodes CASSTHMGGRNEQFF.

The chain employs TRBV6-6 and TRBJ1-5; 7 nucleotides agree with TRBD1. This CDR3 region has 14 residues. In germline, CDR1 is MNHNY, CDR2 SVGAGI (reference sequence). Unmatched junction bases numbered 4, after V lost 6 bases and J lost 2 bases. CDR3 sequence (DNA): TGTGCCAGCAGGACAGGGATGGGCAATCAGCCCCAGCATTTT. It encodes CASRTGMGNQPQHF.

The rearrangement joins TRBV30 to TRBJ1-1; tentative D call: TRBD1 (5 bases). Germline-derived CDR1 and CDR2 are GTSNPN and SVGIG (reference sequence). V lost 5 bases and J lost 0, with 19 bases in between. The CDR3 consists of 16 residues. The CDR3 DNA reads TGTGCCTGGGGTCGGGACTACCCACCCTTGAACACTGAAGCTTTCTTT. It encodes CAWGRDYPPLNTEAFF.

The J gene is TRBJ1-1, the V gene TRBV7-9, with unresolved D. This CDR3 is 15 amino acids long. Germline V gene data show CDR1 as SEHNR and CDR2 as FQNEAQ (reference sequence). Trimming shortened V by 5 bases and J by 1 base, and 14 bases separated the two germline ends. The CDR3 is CASSPGRGENTEAFF. In DNA, the CDR3 is TGTGCCAGCAGCCCTGGCCGCGGGGAGAACACTGAAGCTTTCTTT.

The CDR3 sequence is CASSALTGSATQNTEAFF. The CDR3 DNA follows: TGTGCCAGCAGCGCATTGACAGGGAGCGCCACCCAGAACACTGAAGCTTTCTTT. This chain joins TRBV7-9 and TRBJ1-1; 7 nucleotides match TRBD1. Germline V gene data show CDR1 as SEHNR and CDR2 as FQNEAQ (reference sequence). The CDR3 is 18 residues long. Unmatched junction bases numbered 16, after V lost 5 bases and J lost 1 base.

The chain is built from TRBV9 and TRBJ2-3, with D possibly being TRBD1 (5 bases). Germline V CDR1 and CDR2: SGDLS, YYNGEE. The CDR3 loop spans 15 amino acids. Trimming shortened V by 1 base and J by 3 bases, and 12 bases separated the two germline ends. The CDR3 nucleotides are TGTGCCAGCAGCGTATGGCAGGGTAGGACAGATACGCAGTATTTT. Amino acids: CASSVWQGRTDTQYF.

The chain carries TRBV28 and TRBJ2-3; unclear D gene. Germline V lookup: CDR1 MDHEN, CDR2 SYDVKM. The V and J ends lost 5 bases and 4 bases respectively, with 19 bases between them. The CDR3 loop spans 16 amino acids. The CDR3 coding sequence is TGTGCCAGCAGTCGGCCGGTGGTGGGCAAAGCAGATACGCAGTATTTT. Its protein is CASSRPVVGKADTQYF.

The chain links TRBV7-2 to TRBJ1-1; a weak D match, TRBD1 (5 bases). Trimming cost V 0 bases and J 3 bases, with 11 bases left between them. Per germline, CDR1 SGHTA and CDR2 FQGNSA. This CDR3 has 15 residues. CDR3 region: CASSLAFQGYTEAFF. In DNA, the CDR3 is TGTGCCAGCAGCTTAGCATTCCAGGGCTACACTGAAGCTTTCTTT.

This clone appeared once. The same CDR3 can be traced to other DNA sequences in this sample. This chain links TRBV9 with TRBJ1-1, with D maybe TRBD1 (5 bases). Trimming shortened V by 4 bases and J by 3 bases, and 13 bases separated the two germline ends. Germline V gene lookup returns CDR1 SGDLS and CDR2 YYNGEE. CDR3 length equals 14 residues. This chain's CDR3 is CASSLGHKDTEAFF. The CDR3 nucleotides are TGTGCCAGCAGCTTAGGACATAAAGACACTGAAGCTTTCTTT.

This clone has only one observation. The chain is built from TRBV6-5 and TRBJ1-1; no clear D gene. Per germline, CDR1 MNHEY and CDR2 SVGAGI. The CDR3 spans 12 residues. The ends were cut back, 5 bases at V and 5 bases at J, with 9 bases in the middle. CDR3 loop: CASSEVRTEAFF. CDR3 bases: TGTGCCAGCAGTGAAGTGCGTACTGAAGCTTTCTTT.

V gene TRBV19 combines with J gene TRBJ2-3, with 10 positions matching TRBD2. Trimming at V came to 1 base and at J to 1 base, leaving 2 bases not matched to a gene. In germline, CDR1 is LNHDA, CDR2 SQIVND (reference sequence). There are 16 residues in the CDR3. The CDR3 nucleotides read TGTGCCAGTAGTATAGCCCTAGCGGGGGGCACAGATACGCAGTATTTT. Its protein is CASSIALAGGTDTQYF.

V is TRBV7-2 and J is TRBJ1-3, with no clear D. CDR3 length: 14 amino acids. Germline loops: CDR1 SGHTA, CDR2 FQGNSA. Trimming left V 5 bases short and J 2 bases short, with 10 bases between. As DNA, the CDR3 is TGTGCCAGCAGCCCCGACGGGGCTGGAAACACCATATATTTT. Encoded protein: CASSPDGAGNTIYF.

This chain joins TRBV5-6 and TRBJ1-1; D may be TRBD1 (6 bases). Trimming removed 2 bases from V and 5 bases from J, with 16 bases in between. CDR1 is SGHDT, CDR2 YYEEEE, per germline. The CDR3 is 15 residues long. The CDR3 nucleotides are TGTGCCAGCAGCTTCCCGATGGGGGCTGGGACTGAAGCTTTCTTT. Its protein is CASSFPMGAGTEAFF.

In the case of this clone: The same CDR3 is also encoded by other DNA sequences in this sample. This chain connects TRBV5-4 to TRBJ2-2, with no clear D. V was cut by 4 bases and J by 1 base, with 11 bases left in between. Germline loops: CDR1 SGHNT, CDR2 YYREEE (reference sequence). CDR3 length equals 15 residues. For the CDR3, the DNA is TGTGCCAGCAGCCTATCGACATTGAACACCGGGGAGCTGTTTTTT. This gives the protein CASSLSTLNTGELFF.

The genes are TRBV7-9 and TRBJ1-2; 9 bases fit TRBD1. Germline V gene lookup returns CDR1 SEHNR and CDR2 FQNEAQ (reference sequence). Trimming removed 2 bases from V and 6 bases from J; junction bases left unmatched: 1. This CDR3 is 13 amino acids long. CDR3 protein: CASSLRDRDGYTF. CDR3 DNA: TGTGCCAGCAGCTTAAGGGACAGGGATGGCTACACCTTC.

The chain uses TRBV6-1 and TRBJ2-7; 10 positions agree with TRBD1. V gave up 7 bases and J gave up 6 bases; unmatched junction bases: 6. Germline loops: CDR1 MNHNS, CDR2 SASEGT. CDR3 length equals 13 residues. In nucleotides, the CDR3 is TGTGCCAGCAACCGGGACAGGGGTGGCGAGCAGTACTTC. It specifies CASNRDRGGEQYF.

The chain couples TRBV7-9 to TRBJ1-1, with a possible D match to TRBD1 (6 bases). The CDR3 has 15 residues. The germline V gene has CDR1 SEHNR and CDR2 FQNEAQ (reference sequence). Trimming took off 1 base at V and 0 bases at J, with 9 bases between the two ends. CDR3 bases: TGTGCCAGCAGCTTAGGCGGGGGCATGAACACTGAAGCTTTCTTT. This gives the protein CASSLGGGMNTEAFF.

The V gene is TRBV29-1, the J gene TRBJ1-4; 8 nucleotides match TRBD1. Germline lookup yields CDR1 SQVTM and CDR2 ANQGSEA. With V trimmed by 7 bases and J by 2 bases, 3 bases remained unmatched. There are 13 residues in the CDR3. CDR3 sequence reads: CSARTGTNEKLFF. In DNA, the CDR3 is TGCAGCGCCAGGACAGGGACTAATGAAAAACTGTTTTTT. Full variable domain (remainder filled in from reference TRBV29-1 and TRBJ1-4): SAVISQKPSRDICQRGTSLTIQCQVDSQVTMMFWYRQQPGQSLTLIATANQGSEATYESGFVIDKFPISRPNLTFSTLTVSNMSPEDSSIYLCSARTGTNEKLFFGSGTQLSVL.

This chain links TRBV28 with TRBJ1-2, with D uncertain. Germline assignment: CDR1 MDHEN and CDR2 SYDVKM. With 5 bases removed from V and 3 bases from J, the gap between germline ends came to 13 bases. The CDR3 is made up of 14 amino acids. In nucleotides, the CDR3 is TGTGCCAGCAGTCTCGGTAGTAACGACTATGGCTACACCTTC. The encoded protein is CASSLGSNDYGYTF.

The sample holds a few counts of this clone. This chain uses TRBV5-4 with TRBJ1-3; TRBD1 matches at 10 bases. CDR1 and CDR2 (germline): SGHNT, YYREEE (reference sequence). The V gene end was trimmed by 3 bases and the J gene end by 1 base; junction bases not matched to a gene: 4. This CDR3 spans 16 amino acids. Here the CDR3 reads CASSYGQGESGNTIYF. In nucleotides, the CDR3 is TGTGCCAGCAGCTACGGACAGGGGGAGTCTGGAAACACCATATATTTT.

Regarding this clone: A read error may produce the germline difference seen at one junction end. V gene TRBV7-9 combines with J gene TRBJ2-7; 8 bases map to TRBD2. In germline, CDR1 is SEHNR, CDR2 FQNEAQ (reference sequence). This CDR3 contains 15 residues. The CDR3 sequence is CSSSLREGMDYEQYF. In DNA form, the CDR3 reads TGTTCCAGCAGCTTACGGGAGGGGATGGACTACGAGCAGTACTTC.

The V call is TRBV6-6, the J call TRBJ1-4; a possible D gene is TRBD1 (5 bases). The CDR3 loop spans 15 amino acids. Germline lookup yields CDR1 MNHNY and CDR2 SVGAGI (reference sequence). The CDR3: CATNTEGLANEKLFF. For the CDR3, the DNA is TGTGCAACCAACACGGAGGGGCTTGCTAATGAAAAACTGTTTTTT.